Presented here are 17 T cell receptor beta chains from one specimen sequenced in a study of post-analysis software for immune sequencing data. Notes on the study in general: The study found TRBV5-6, TRBV5-1 and TRBV20-1 among a few TRBV segments more frequent in patients than controls.

These receptors' targets are unknown. Prepared TCR beta cDNA libraries contained unique molecular identifiers. MiXCR, applied by TCRdb to the PCR reads, yields one record per CDR3 protein. The sample has roughly 540,000 distinct CDR3 sequences; around 34% are singletons. The sequencing input was blood. These receptors were obtained from a girl aged 2-17 years with multiple sclerosis.

This clonotype was detected only a few times. This chain connects TRBV29-1 to TRBJ2-5, with TRBD1 matching 7 bases. Germline CDR1 and CDR2: SQVTM and ANQGSEA. The length of the CDR3 is 12 residues. V lost 6 bases to trimming and J lost 1 base; unmatched junction nucleotides: 2. The chain's CDR3 is CSVDRVQETQYF. In nucleotides, the CDR3 is TGCAGCGTCGACAGGGTCCAAGAGACCCAGTACTTC.

With regard to this clonotype: Its ends do not fully match the called genes, so a read error is possible. The chain joins TRBV20-1 to TRBJ1-1; D is ambiguous. The CDR3 is 13 amino acids. Germline loops: CDR1 DFQATT, CDR2 SNEGSKA (reference sequence). The CDR3 protein is CSAVGRPGTEVFF. The CDR3 DNA reads TGCAGTGCCGTAGGCCGCCCCGGCACTGAAGTTTTCTTT.

V gene TRBV6-5 combines with J gene TRBJ2-2; TRBD2 aligns across 7 bases. Germline CDR1 and CDR2: MNHEY and SVGAGI. This CDR3 contains 14 residues. With 2 bases clipped from V and 6 bases from J, the junction kept 3 bases outside the gene matches. DNA of the CDR3: TGTGCCAGCAGTTACGGGCTAGCGGCCGGGGAGCTGTTTTTT. This gives the protein CASSYGLAAGELFF.

The V and J genes are TRBV12-3 or TRBV12-4 and TRBJ1-2, with TRBD1 matching 7 bases. V dropped 6 bases and J dropped 1; count of bases not matched to a gene: 11. The CDR3 loop spans 16 amino acids. CDR3 sequence (DNA): TGTGCCAGCAGAGCTAGGGATAGGGGGCTTAACTATGGCTACACCTTC. Protein sequence: CASRARDRGLNYGYTF.

This rearrangement joins TRBV5-6 to TRBJ1-1, with D possibly being TRBD1 (5 bases). The V end lost 4 bases, the J end lost 5 bases, and 15 bases lay between the germline ends. The CDR3 runs to 14 residues. Germline CDR1 and CDR2: SGHDT and YYEEEE. This CDR3 reads CASSTRQILTEAFF. The CDR3, as DNA: TGTGCCAGCAGCACCCGACAGATCTTAACTGAAGCTTTCTTT. Variable domain in full (rest from reference TRBV5-6 and TRBJ1-1): DAGVTQSPTHLIKTRGQQVTLRCSPKSGHDTVSWYQQALGQGPQFIFQYYEEEERQRGNFPDRFSGHQFPNYSSELNVNALLLGDSALYLCASSTRQILTEAFFGQGTRLTVV.

This clonotype has just a few counts. The chain uses TRBV2 and TRBJ1-1, with D maybe TRBD1 (5 bases). Trimming removed 5 bases from V and 4 bases from J, with 14 bases in between. The length of the CDR3 is 14 residues. Germline V gene lookup returns CDR1 SNHLY and CDR2 FYNNEI. CDR3 DNA: TGTGCCAGCAGTCTAGGGGCTTTTTCCACTGAAGCTTTCTTT. Translating gives CASSLGAFSTEAFF.

This clonotype was seen a few times. This chain uses TRBV7-9 with TRBJ1-1; D gene uncertain. Germline loops: CDR1 SEHNR, CDR2 FQNEAQ (reference sequence). Between the trimmed V and J ends, which lost 5 bases and 1 base, there was a span of 11 bases. The CDR3 runs to 14 residues. The CDR3 DNA follows: TGTGCCAGCAGCCCCCTACACTCGAACACTGAAGCTTTCTTT. Amino acid sequence: CASSPLHSNTEAFF. The whole variable domain, remainder taken from reference TRBV7-9 and TRBJ1-1, is DTGVSQNPRHKITKRGQNVTFRCDPISEHNRLYWYRQTLGQGPEFLTYFQNEAQLEKSRLLSDRFSAERPKGSFSTLEIQRTEQGDSAMYLCASSPLHSNTEAFFGQGTRLTVV.

This clonotype has only a few counts. The chain employs TRBV6-6 and TRBJ2-7; the match to TRBD2 covers 8 bases. V shed 10 bases, J shed 1 base, and the junction held 15 bases outside the gene matches. Germline V CDR1 and CDR2: MNHNY, SVGAGI (reference sequence). The CDR3 loop spans 16 amino acids. The CDR3 bases are TGTGCCACCTCATCCGGGGGGGACCCCCGTTCCTACGAGCAGTACTTC. It yields the protein CATSSGGDPRSYEQYF.

Only a few counts were recorded for this clonotype. The chain employs TRBV6-5 and TRBJ2-5, with 9 bases lining up with TRBD1. The length of the CDR3 is 16 residues. CDR1 and CDR2 (germline): MNHEY, SVGAGI. V lost 3 bases and J lost 4; bases outside the gene matches: 9. CDR3 coding DNA: TGTGCCAGCAGTTATCACGAGACAGGGGGTCGAGAGACCCAGTACTTC. This translates into CASSYHETGGRETQYF.

This clonotype was detected a few times. V gene TRBV13 combines with J gene TRBJ2-3, with D possibly being TRBD2 (7 bases). From germline, CDR1 is PRHDT and CDR2 FYEKMQ (reference sequence). This CDR3 spans 17 amino acids. V lost 3 bases to trimming and J lost 5 bases, with 21 bases between them. CDR3 loop: CASSFSGGGRRVDTQYF. For the CDR3, the DNA is TGTGCCAGCAGCTTCTCCGGCGGGGGCCGTCGTGTAGATACGCAGTATTTT.

The chain has TRBV11-1 and TRBJ2-2; 12 bases fit TRBD1. Trimming removed 1 base from V and 3 bases from J; junction bases left unmatched: 15. The germline V gene encodes CDR1 SGHAT and CDR2 FQDESV (reference sequence). The CDR3 runs to 21 residues. CDR3 nucleotides: TGTGCCAGCAGCTTAGGTCGGCTCCGGGACAGGGGGCGAGGGGACACCGGGGAGCTGTTTTTT. This gives the protein CASSLGRLRDRGRGDTGELFF.

The chain combines TRBV5-5 with TRBJ2-5; D is possibly TRBD2 (6 bases). Trimming stripped 2 bases from V and 5 bases from J, with 13 bases between. Germline V gives CDR1 SGHKS, CDR2 YYEKEE (reference sequence). The CDR3 loop spans 14 amino acids. The chain's CDR3 is CASSFGGSGETQYF. The CDR3 bases are TGTGCCAGCAGCTTTGGAGGGTCCGGGGAGACCCAGTACTTC.

This clonotype was seen many times. The chain couples TRBV5-6 to TRBJ1-2; the D is unclear. Germline V gene lookup returns CDR1 SGHDT and CDR2 YYEEEE. The CDR3 covers 13 residues. V lost 4 bases to trimming and J lost 4 bases, with 11 bases between them. Here the CDR3 reads CASSPDVSYGYTF. DNA for the CDR3: TGTGCCAGCAGCCCTGACGTCTCCTATGGCTACACCTTC. Using reference TRBV5-6 and TRBJ1-2 for the parts outside the CDR3, the full variable domain is DAGVTQSPTHLIKTRGQQVTLRCSPKSGHDTVSWYQQALGQGPQFIFQYYEEEERQRGNFPDRFSGHQFPNYSSELNVNALLLGDSALYLCASSPDVSYGYTFGSGTRLTVV.

This clonotype was detected only a few times. The rearrangement links TRBV10-3 to TRBJ2-1, with 9 bases that match TRBD1. V dropped 8 bases and J dropped 0; count of bases not matched to a gene: 11. Germline V CDR1 and CDR2: ENHRY, SYGVKD. CDR3 size: 17 residues. The CDR3 nucleotides are TGTGCCATCCGGGACAGGGCTCCCGCGAGCTCCTACAATGAGCAGTTCTTC. Its translation: CAIRDRAPASSYNEQFF.

The V call is TRBV25-1, the J call TRBJ1-2; 10 bases are a match to TRBD1. The germline V gene has CDR1 MGHDK and CDR2 SYGVNS. CDR3 length equals 20 residues. Unmatched junction bases numbered 18, after V lost 1 base and J lost 4 bases. CDR3 DNA: TGTGCCAGCAGTGAATTTTTTCACCGCCCGGGACAGGGGATTAGCTATGGCTACACCTTC. Its translation: CASSEFFHRPGQGISYGYTF.

V usage is TRBV25-1 and J usage is TRBJ2-1; no definite D call. Germline values: CDR1 MGHDK, CDR2 SYGVNS. Trimming removed 10 bases at V and 8 bases at J, with 12 bases between. The CDR3 is 11 residues long. CDR3 sequence reads: CATSSSDEQFF. CDR3 sequence (DNA): TGTGCCACCTCATCCTCCGATGAGCAGTTCTTC.

The V call is TRBV20-1, the J call TRBJ2-7, with 9 bases aligning to TRBD2. V dropped 7 bases and J dropped 3; count of bases not matched to a gene: 7. Germline V CDR1 and CDR2: DFQATT, SNEGSKA (reference sequence). The CDR3 is made up of 13 amino acids. This CDR3 is CSGRLAGNYEQYF. CDR3 in DNA: TGCAGTGGGAGGCTAGCGGGGAACTACGAGCAGTACTTC.